Sequencing of this TCR beta chain was carried out in a study of blood T cell repertoires in COVID-19. Study-level background: Italy, Spain and the United States were the sources of the convalescent and acute COVID-19 samples. Sources were T cells, B-cell-depleted T cells, or PBMCs; the material itself was cDNA or gDNA.

Per germline, CDR1 KGHSH and CDR2 LQKENI. This CDR3 comprises 14 residues. V was pared by 6 bases and J by 4 bases, with 15 bases between. Original methodology: Using reference gene primer amplification, nucleated cell counts were estimated. Produced via immunoSEQ multiplex PCR; TCRdb's table is partial and in-frame only. Clone size and V and J calls were adopted from that table, with D and trimming inferred from the DNA. The table shows some 20,000 clones, with roughly 86% occurring only once. This TCR was sampled from a man between 65 and 79 years old with acute or convalescent COVID-19. The sample comprised peripheral blood. The chain carries TRBV18 and TRBJ2-5; D is unclear. The CDR3 loop is CASSPVTPPETQYF. The CDR3 coding sequence is TGTGCCAGCTCCCCGGTGACTCCCCCAGAGACCCAGTACTTC.